Described below is a single TCR beta chain sequence and its context. This may be a read error: a much more frequent sequence differs by one nucleotide. This entry is derived from a study of tumor and adjacent non-tumor tissue in lung cancer. This CDR3 has 12 residues. Germline V gives CDR1 SGHNT, CDR2 YYREEE (reference sequence). Trimming cost V 4 bases and J 6 bases, with 10 bases left between them. A modified ARM-PCR protocol with three rounds of nested PCR amplified TCRbeta. TCRdb recomputed calls from the multiplex PCR reads with MiXCR, one row per CDR3 protein. The data hold more than 90,000 distinct CDR3 sequences, with 65% to 75% observed a single time. RNA was extracted from bulk tissue without any cell sorting.

The chain recombines TRBV5-4 with TRBJ1-2; D remains ambiguous. The specimen was lung tumor tissue. The TCR sequence derives from a man in his sixties with non-small cell lung cancer. CDR3 in amino acids: CASSRETNGYTF. The CDR3 DNA follows: TGTGCCAGCAGCCGCGAGACAAATGGCTACACCTTC.